This T cell receptor beta chain comes out of a study of blood T cell repertoires in COVID-19. Study-level information: Spain, Italy and the United States supplied samples that represented acute and convalescent COVID-19. Nucleic acid was either cDNA or gDNA, and it came from T cells, B-cell-depleted T cells, or PBMCs.

Per germline, CDR1 SGHRS and CDR2 YFSETQ. V trimming: 3 bases; J trimming: 9 bases; junction bases outside the gene matches: 7. This CDR3 contains 14 residues. Produced via immunoSEQ multiplex PCR; TCRdb's table is partial and in-frame only. The table lists almost 200,000 clones, roughly three quarters of them singletons. Enrolment of Seattle patients took place during active infection, and they were followed longitudinally. Source material: peripheral blood. This TCR came from a woman between 40 and 55 years old with COVID-19, enrolled during active disease. The chain is built from TRBV5-1 and TRBJ2-7; 12 bases agree with TRBD1. CDR3 sequence: CASSSGQGALGQYF. The DNA of the CDR3 is TGCGCCAGCAGCTCGGGACAGGGGGCGCTGGGGCAGTACTTC.